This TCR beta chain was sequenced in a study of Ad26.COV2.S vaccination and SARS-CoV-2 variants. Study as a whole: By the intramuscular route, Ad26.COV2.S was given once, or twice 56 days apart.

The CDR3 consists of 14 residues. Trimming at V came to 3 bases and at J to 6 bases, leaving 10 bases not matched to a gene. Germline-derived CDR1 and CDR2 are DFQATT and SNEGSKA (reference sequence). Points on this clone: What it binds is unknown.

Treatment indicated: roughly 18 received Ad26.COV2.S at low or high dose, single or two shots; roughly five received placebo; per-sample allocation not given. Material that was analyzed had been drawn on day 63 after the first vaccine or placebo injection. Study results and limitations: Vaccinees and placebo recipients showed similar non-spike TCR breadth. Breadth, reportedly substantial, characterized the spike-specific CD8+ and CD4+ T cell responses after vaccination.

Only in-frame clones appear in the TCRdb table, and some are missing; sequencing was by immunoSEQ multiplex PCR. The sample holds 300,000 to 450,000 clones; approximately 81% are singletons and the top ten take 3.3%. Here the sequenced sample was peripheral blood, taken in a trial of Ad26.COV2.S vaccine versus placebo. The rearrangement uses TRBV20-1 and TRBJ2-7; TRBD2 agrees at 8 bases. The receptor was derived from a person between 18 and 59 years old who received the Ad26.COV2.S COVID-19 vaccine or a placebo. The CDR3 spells CSASMSGRRSEQYF. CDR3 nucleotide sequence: TGCAGTGCTAGTATGAGCGGGAGACGATCCGAGCAGTACTTC.